These 9 T cell receptor beta chains were sequenced from one sample in a study of T cells after yellow fever vaccination. TCRdb processed the 5' RACE reads anew with MiXCR; each CDR3 protein has one entry. The table includes about 340,000 distinct CDR3 sequences, 3% to 4.5% detected once. The sample in question was PBMCs, obtained 5 days after the yellow fever booster vaccination. The receptor set was obtained from a young man who received the YFV17D yellow fever vaccine.

The chain combines TRBV20-1 with TRBJ1-2; no firm D call. Trimming took 5 bases from V and 4 from J, leaving 14 bases between them. CDR1 and CDR2 (germline): DFQATT, SNEGSKA (reference sequence). This CDR3 spans 13 amino acids. The CDR3 sequence is CSARTDVTYGYTF. In DNA, the CDR3 is TGCAGTGCTCGAACGGACGTAACCTATGGCTACACCTTC.

The rearrangement uses TRBV5-1 and TRBJ2-3; the match to TRBD2 covers 8 bases. J was trimmed by 8 bases and V by 0 bases; bases with no gene match: 11. The CDR3 is made up of 16 amino acids. Germline values: CDR1 SGHRS, CDR2 YFSETQ. The CDR3 here is CASSLVASGLTSTQYF. The CDR3 DNA reads as TGCGCCAGCAGCTTGGTTGCTAGCGGGTTGACGAGTACGCAGTATTTT.

The gene calls are TRBV4-1 and TRBJ1-5; D is unresolved. Germline CDR1 reads MGHRA; CDR2 reads YSYEKL. Trimming cost V 0 bases and J 9 bases, with 27 bases left between them. CDR3 length equals 19 residues. Here the CDR3 DNA reads TGCGCCAGCAGCCAAGATCGGTTTGGAGGGAAGGGAGCCCAATTGCCCCAGCATTTT. Its protein product is CASSQDRFGGKGAQLPQHF.

The rearrangement links TRBV5-8 to TRBJ2-3; weak D call: TRBD1 (8 bases). This CDR3 is built from 17 residues. Germline V lookup: CDR1 SGHTS, CDR2 YDEGEE. V lost 7 bases, J lost 0 bases, and 21 bases lay in between. CDR3: CASPTGGGQASTDTQYF. The CDR3 DNA sequence: TGTGCCAGCCCTACAGGGGGGGGACAGGCCAGCACAGATACGCAGTATTTT.

The V gene is TRBV2, the J gene TRBJ2-7; the D gene is possibly TRBD2 (7 bases). Germline values: CDR1 SNHLY, CDR2 FYNNEI. The CDR3 loop spans 14 amino acids. V was clipped by 5 bases and J by 0 bases, with 11 bases between them. Here the CDR3 reads CASSPGGGSYEQYF. CDR3 sequence (DNA): TGTGCCAGCAGTCCGGGGGGCGGCTCCTACGAGCAGTACTTC.

At least ten counts were recorded for this clonotype. This sequence joins TRBV28 and TRBJ2-7; no clear D gene. CDR3 length: 13 amino acids. The germline gives CDR1 MDHEN, CDR2 SYDVKM. Trimming cost V 7 bases and J 2 bases, with 12 bases left between them. This CDR3 reads CASTEGHTYEQYV. The CDR3 region has the DNA TGTGCCAGCACGGAAGGTCATACCTACGAGCAGTACGTC.

This clonotype has at least ten counts. The chain joins TRBV28 to TRBJ2-1; TRBD1 matches at 7 bases. CDR1 is MDHEN and CDR2 is SYDVKM in the germline V gene. The CDR3 is 13 residues long. V lost 7 bases, J lost 2 bases, and 2 bases stayed unmatched. The CDR3 sequence: CASTGQAYNEQFF. The CDR3, as DNA: TGTGCCAGCACCGGACAGGCCTACAATGAGCAGTTCTTC.

The chain joins TRBV12-3 or TRBV12-4 to TRBJ2-4; 9 bases are a match to TRBD1. V was pared by 8 bases and J by 8 bases, with 10 bases of the junction left unmatched. This CDR3 contains 14 residues. The CDR3 reads CASSYRDRVHIQYF. The CDR3 DNA follows: TGTGCCAGCTCGTACCGGGACAGGGTACACATTCAGTACTTC.

This clonotype has more than one count but fewer than ten. The V and J genes are TRBV5-1 and TRBJ2-1; D gene uncertain. Looked up from germline, CDR1 is SGHRS and CDR2 is YFSETQ. Trimming removed 0 bases at V and 9 bases at J, with 7 bases between. CDR3 length: 12 residues. The CDR3 sequence is CASSLDPGEQFF. As DNA, the CDR3 is TGCGCCAGCAGCTTGGATCCTGGTGAGCAGTTCTTC. The variable domain in full, with the rest retrieved from reference TRBV5-1 and TRBJ2-1, is KAGVTQTPRYLIKTRGQQVTLSCSPISGHRSVSWYQQTPGQGLQFLFEYFSETQRNKGNFPGRFSGRQFSNSRSEMNVSTLELGDSALYLCASSLDPGEQFFGPGTRLTVL.